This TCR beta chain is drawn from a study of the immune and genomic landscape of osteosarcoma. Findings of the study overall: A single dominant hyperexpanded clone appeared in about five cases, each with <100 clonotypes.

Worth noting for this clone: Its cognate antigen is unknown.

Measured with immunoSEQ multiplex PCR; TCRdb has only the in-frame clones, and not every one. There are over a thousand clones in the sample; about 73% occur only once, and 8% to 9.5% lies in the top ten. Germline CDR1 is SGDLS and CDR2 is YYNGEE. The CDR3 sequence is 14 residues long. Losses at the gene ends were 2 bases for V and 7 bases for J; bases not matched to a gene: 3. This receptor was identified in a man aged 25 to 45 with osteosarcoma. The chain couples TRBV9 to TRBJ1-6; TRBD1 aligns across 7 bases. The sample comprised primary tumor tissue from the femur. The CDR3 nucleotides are TGTGCCAGCAGCGTGGGACAGATAAATTCACCCCTCCACTTT. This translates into CASSVGQINSPLHF.